This passage covers 13 T cell receptor beta chains from one sample sequenced in a study of CD8+CD57+ T cells in acquired aplastic anemia. Previously, flow cytometry had revealed CD8+CD57+ cell expansion in the patients chosen for sequencing. According to the study, genomic DNA was the template for TCR beta VDJ and CDR3 profiling. One entry per CDR3 protein, called by TCRdb with MiXCR from the reads. The sample contains about 200,000 distinct CDR3 sequences, approximately 65% of which appear only once. The sequenced sample was sorted CD4+, CD8+, or CD8+CD57+ T cells (not recorded which) from PBMCs. All receptors come from a human donor with aplastic anemia.

The chain carries TRBV7-2 and TRBJ2-1; TRBD2 is a possible D gene (7 bases). Trimming took 1 base from V and 5 from J, leaving 18 bases between them. The CDR3 is made up of 17 amino acids. Per germline, CDR1 SGHTA and CDR2 FQGNSA. CDR3 in amino acids: CASSLGGRGPANNEQFF. CDR3 bases: TGTGCCAGCAGCTTAGGGGGGCGGGGGCCGGCTAACAATGAGCAGTTCTTC.

Written as DNA, the CDR3 is TGTGCCAGCAGTTCCACAGGGGACGAGACCCAGTACTTC. Translating gives CASSSTGDETQYF. The V gene is TRBV6-5, the J gene TRBJ2-5; 7 nucleotides agree with TRBD1. Germline V gene sequence: CDR1 MNHEY, CDR2 SVGAGI. The CDR3 runs to 13 residues. After removal of 4 bases from V and 5 bases from J, the junction contained 4 bases not matched to a gene.

Note on this clonotype: At one end, the junction sequence differs from germline, possibly due to a read error. The chain links TRBV6-5 to TRBJ2-5; 11 bases map to TRBD2. Germline V gives CDR1 MNHEY, CDR2 SVGAGI. This CDR3 spans 14 amino acids. The CDR3 nucleotides are TGTGCCAGCAGTTACTCGCCTAGCGGGGGGTCGACGCCCTTC. Its translation is CASSYSPSGGSTPF.

This clonotype showed up just once. The chain carries TRBV7-2 and TRBJ2-1, with 9 bases identical to TRBD2. CDR1 SGHTA and CDR2 FQGNSA come from the germline V gene. Trimming cost V 5 bases and J 7 bases; bases outside gene matches: 12. This CDR3 comprises 16 residues. The CDR3 reads CASSPRRLAATNEQFF. CDR3 in DNA: TGTGCCAGCAGCCCAAGGAGACTAGCGGCCACAAATGAGCAGTTCTTC.

The V and J genes are TRBV6-1 and TRBJ2-5; TRBD2 might be the D (7 bases). This CDR3 spans 13 amino acids. V gave up 2 bases and J gave up 7 bases, with 11 bases separating them. Germline CDR1 is MNHNS and CDR2 is SASEGT. The CDR3 bases are TGTGCCAGCAGTGAACGGGGGGCGGTGACCCAGTACTTC. It translates to CASSERGAVTQYF.

Comments on this clonotype: Relative to the germline gene, one junction end is altered; a read error may explain this. The chain has TRBV7-7 and TRBJ2-5; 8 nucleotides align to TRBD1. CDR3 length: 15 amino acids. The germline CDR1 and CDR2 sequences are SSHAT and FNYEAQ (reference sequence). The CDR3 sequence: CASSLGQGARETQYF. For the CDR3, the DNA is TGTGCTAGCAGCTTAGGGCAGGGGGCAAGGGAGACCCAGTACTTC.

This clonotype was picked up a small number of times. J is TRBJ2-3 and V is TRBV2; unclear D gene. V shed 6 bases and J shed 1 base, with 11 bases lying between them. The CDR3 consists of 14 residues. Germline CDR1 is SNHLY and CDR2 is FYNNEI. The CDR3 region is CASSLVGRTDTQYF. CDR3 nucleotide sequence: TGTGCCAGCAGCTTGGTAGGACGCACAGATACGCAGTATTTT.

This sequence joins TRBV15 and TRBJ2-7; D might be TRBD1 or TRBD2, each matching 7 bases. Trimming stripped 0 bases from V and 5 bases from J, with 20 bases between. Per the germline V gene, CDR1 is LNHNV and CDR2 is YYDKDF (reference sequence). The CDR3 is made up of 17 amino acids. The CDR3 loop is CATSRDPAGGGKNEQYF. In DNA, the CDR3 is TGTGCCACCAGCAGAGATCCGGCAGGGGGGGGGAAAAACGAGCAGTACTTC.

This sequence joins TRBV15 and TRBJ2-5, with D tentatively TRBD2 (7 bases). Germline V gene sequence: CDR1 LNHNV, CDR2 YYDKDF (reference sequence). The CDR3 covers 14 residues. With 1 base removed from V and 4 bases from J, the gap between germline ends came to 10 bases. CDR3 in amino acids: CATSRGGGAETQYF. DNA for the CDR3: TGTGCCACCAGCAGAGGGGGGGGGGCAGAGACCCAGTACTTC.

The chain combines TRBV29-1 with TRBJ1-2, with D unclear. The CDR3 loop spans 14 amino acids. Between the trimmed V and J ends, which lost 0 bases and 4 bases, there was a span of 12 bases. Germline V gives CDR1 SQVTM, CDR2 ANQGSEA. DNA for the CDR3: TGCAGCGTTGAAGAGGATGAGGGCATCTATGGCTACACCTTC. Its protein product is CSVEEDEGIYGYTF.

Many counts were recorded for this clonotype. The rearrangement joins TRBV7-9 to TRBJ2-2; 11 bases map to TRBD1. Looked up from germline, CDR1 is SEHNR and CDR2 is FQNEAQ (reference sequence). This CDR3 is 15 amino acids long. V shed 7 bases and J 4 bases; nucleotides not matched to a gene: 5. Written as DNA, the CDR3 is TGTGCCAGCAACCGGGGACAGGGGGTCACCGGGGAGCTGTTTTTT. This sequence encodes CASNRGQGVTGELFF.

This chain connects TRBV5-1 to TRBJ1-5, with D possibly matching TRBD1 (6 bases). From germline, CDR1 is SGHRS and CDR2 YFSETQ. V gave up 8 bases and J gave up 1 base, with 16 bases separating them. This CDR3 region has 15 residues. CDR3 nucleotide sequence: TGCGCCAGTAGATTAACAGGGTCAAGCAATCAGCCCCAGCATTTT. This codes for CASRLTGSSNQPQHF.

The chain recombines TRBV4-1 with TRBJ2-7; D unclear. V lost 0 bases and J 2 bases, leaving 8 bases between the germline ends. Germline V gene lookup returns CDR1 MGHRA and CDR2 YSYEKL. This CDR3 has 14 amino acids. The CDR3 here is CASSQDKVTYEQYF. The DNA of the CDR3 is TGCGCCAGCAGCCAAGATAAGGTTACCTACGAGCAGTACTTC.